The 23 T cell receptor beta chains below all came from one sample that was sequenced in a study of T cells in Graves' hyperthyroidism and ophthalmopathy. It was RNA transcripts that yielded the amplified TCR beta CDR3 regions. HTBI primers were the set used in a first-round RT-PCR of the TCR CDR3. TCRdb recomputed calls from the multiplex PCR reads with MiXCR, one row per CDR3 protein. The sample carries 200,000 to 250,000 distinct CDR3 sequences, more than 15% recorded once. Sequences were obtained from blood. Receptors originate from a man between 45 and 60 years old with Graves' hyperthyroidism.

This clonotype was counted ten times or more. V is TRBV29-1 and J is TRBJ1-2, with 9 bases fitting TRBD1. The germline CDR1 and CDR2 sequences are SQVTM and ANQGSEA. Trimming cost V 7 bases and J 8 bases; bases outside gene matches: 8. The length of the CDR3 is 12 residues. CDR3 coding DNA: TGCAGCGCTGTGTGGGACAGGGACGGCTACACCTTC. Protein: CSAVWDRDGYTF.

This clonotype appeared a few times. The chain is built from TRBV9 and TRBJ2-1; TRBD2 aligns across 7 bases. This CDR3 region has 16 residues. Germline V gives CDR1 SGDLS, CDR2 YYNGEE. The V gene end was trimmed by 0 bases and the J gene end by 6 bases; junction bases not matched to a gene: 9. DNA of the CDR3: TGTGCCAGCAGCGTAGTTTGGACTAGTTCTTCCAATGAGCAGTTCTTC. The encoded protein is CASSVVWTSSSNEQFF.

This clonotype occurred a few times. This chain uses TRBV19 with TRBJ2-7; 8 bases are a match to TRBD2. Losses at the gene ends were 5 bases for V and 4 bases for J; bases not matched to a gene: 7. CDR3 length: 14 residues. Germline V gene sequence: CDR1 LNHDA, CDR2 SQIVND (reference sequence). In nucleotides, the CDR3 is TGTGCCAGTAGTCGAAGCGGGAGTTCGTACGAGCAGTACTTC. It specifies CASSRSGSSYEQYF.

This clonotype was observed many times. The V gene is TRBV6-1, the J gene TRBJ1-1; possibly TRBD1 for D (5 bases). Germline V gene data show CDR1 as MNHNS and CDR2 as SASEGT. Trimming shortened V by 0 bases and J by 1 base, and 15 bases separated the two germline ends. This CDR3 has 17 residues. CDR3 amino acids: CASSEALVLGTNTEAFF. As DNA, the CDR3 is TGTGCCAGCAGTGAAGCGTTAGTCCTAGGGACGAACACTGAAGCTTTCTTT.

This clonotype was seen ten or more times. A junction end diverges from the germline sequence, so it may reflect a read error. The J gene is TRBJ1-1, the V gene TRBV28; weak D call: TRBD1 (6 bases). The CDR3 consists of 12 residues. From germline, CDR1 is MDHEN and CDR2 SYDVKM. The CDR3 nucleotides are TGTGCCAGCTATTCGGGGGACACCGAAGCTTTCTTT. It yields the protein CASYSGDTEAFF.

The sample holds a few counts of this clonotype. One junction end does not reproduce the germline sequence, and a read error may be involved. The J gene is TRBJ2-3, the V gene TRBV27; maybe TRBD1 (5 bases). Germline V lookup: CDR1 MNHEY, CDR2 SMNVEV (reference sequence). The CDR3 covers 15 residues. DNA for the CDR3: TGTGCCAGCAGTTCCAGGGCCTGGTACACAGATACGCGGTATTTT. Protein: CASSSRAWYTDTRYF.

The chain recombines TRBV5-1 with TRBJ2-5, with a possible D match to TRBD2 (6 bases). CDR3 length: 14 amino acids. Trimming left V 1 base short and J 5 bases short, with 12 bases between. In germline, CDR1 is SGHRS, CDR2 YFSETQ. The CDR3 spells CASSLSGVRETQYF. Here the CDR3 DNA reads TGCGCCAGCAGCTTGTCGGGAGTGAGGGAGACCCAGTACTTC.

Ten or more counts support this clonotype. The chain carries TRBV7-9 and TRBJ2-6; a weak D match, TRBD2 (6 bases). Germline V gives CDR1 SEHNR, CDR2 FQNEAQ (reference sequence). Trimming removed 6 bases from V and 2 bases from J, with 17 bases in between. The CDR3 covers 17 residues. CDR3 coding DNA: TGTGCCAGCAGTTCGACGGGGGAGAGAGCTGGGGCCAACGTCCTGACTTTC. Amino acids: CASSSTGERAGANVLTF.

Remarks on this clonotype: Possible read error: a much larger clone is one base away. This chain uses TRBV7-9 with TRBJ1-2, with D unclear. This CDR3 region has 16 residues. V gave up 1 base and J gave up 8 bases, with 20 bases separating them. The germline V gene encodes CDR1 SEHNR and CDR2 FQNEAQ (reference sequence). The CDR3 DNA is TGTGCCAGCAGCTTAGGGTCGGCCCCCTTTAAGTACGGCTACACCTTC. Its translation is CASSLGSAPFKYGYTF. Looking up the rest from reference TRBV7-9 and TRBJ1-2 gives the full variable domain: DTGVSQNPRHKITKRGQNVTFRCDPISEHNRLYWYRQTLGQGPEFLTYFQNEAQLEKSRLLSDRFSAERPKGSFSTLEIQRTEQGDSAMYLCASSLGSAPFKYGYTFGSGTRLTVV.

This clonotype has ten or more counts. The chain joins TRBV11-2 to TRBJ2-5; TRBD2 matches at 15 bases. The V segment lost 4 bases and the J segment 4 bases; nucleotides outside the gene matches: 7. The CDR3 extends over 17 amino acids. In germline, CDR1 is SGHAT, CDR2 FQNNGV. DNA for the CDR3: TGTGCCAGCAGCTCACAACCGGGACTAGCGGGAGGAGAGACCCAGTACTTC. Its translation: CASSSQPGLAGGETQYF.

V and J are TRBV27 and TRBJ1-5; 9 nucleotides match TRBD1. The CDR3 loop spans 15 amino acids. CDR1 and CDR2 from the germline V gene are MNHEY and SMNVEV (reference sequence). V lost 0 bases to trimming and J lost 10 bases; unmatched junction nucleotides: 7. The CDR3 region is CASSLSGQGFGPQHF. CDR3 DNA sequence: TGTGCCAGCAGTTTATCCGGACAGGGGTTTGGTCCCCAGCATTTT.

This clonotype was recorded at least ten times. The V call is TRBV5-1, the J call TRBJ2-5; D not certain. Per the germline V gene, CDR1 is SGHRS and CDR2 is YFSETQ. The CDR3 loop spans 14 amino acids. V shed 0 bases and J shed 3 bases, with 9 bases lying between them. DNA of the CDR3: TGCGCCAGCAGCTTGGTCGGTGGAGAAGAGACCCAGTACTTC. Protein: CASSLVGGEETQYF.

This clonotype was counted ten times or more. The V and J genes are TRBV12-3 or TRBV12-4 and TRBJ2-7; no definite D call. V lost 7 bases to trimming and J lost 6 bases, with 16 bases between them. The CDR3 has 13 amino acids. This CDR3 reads CASTSARRGEQYF. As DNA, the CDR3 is TGTGCCAGCACTTCCGCCCGGAGAGGCGAGCAGTACTTC.

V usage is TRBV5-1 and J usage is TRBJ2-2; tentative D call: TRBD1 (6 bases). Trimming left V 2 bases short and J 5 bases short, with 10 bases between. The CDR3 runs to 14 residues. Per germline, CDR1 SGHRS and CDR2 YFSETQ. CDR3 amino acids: CASSFGTRTGELFF. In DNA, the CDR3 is TGCGCCAGCAGCTTCGGGACACGAACCGGGGAGCTGTTTTTT. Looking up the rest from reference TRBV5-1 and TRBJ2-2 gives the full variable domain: KAGVTQTPRYLIKTRGQQVTLSCSPISGHRSVSWYQQTPGQGLQFLFEYFSETQRNKGNFPGRFSGRQFSNSRSEMNVSTLELGDSALYLCASSFGTRTGELFFGEGSRLTVL.

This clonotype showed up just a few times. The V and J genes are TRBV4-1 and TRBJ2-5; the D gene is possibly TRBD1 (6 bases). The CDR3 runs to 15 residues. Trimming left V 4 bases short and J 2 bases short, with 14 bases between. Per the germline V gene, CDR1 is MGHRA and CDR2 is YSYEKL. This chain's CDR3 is CASSPFRTEQETQYF. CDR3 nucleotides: TGCGCCAGCAGCCCCTTCAGGACAGAACAAGAGACCCAGTACTTC.

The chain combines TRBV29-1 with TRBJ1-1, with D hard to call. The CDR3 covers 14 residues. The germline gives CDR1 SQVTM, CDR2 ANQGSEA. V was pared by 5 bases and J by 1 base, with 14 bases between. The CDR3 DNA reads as TGCAGCGTTTTCCCGGGAGGACCGAACACTGAAGCTTTCTTT. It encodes CSVFPGGPNTEAFF.

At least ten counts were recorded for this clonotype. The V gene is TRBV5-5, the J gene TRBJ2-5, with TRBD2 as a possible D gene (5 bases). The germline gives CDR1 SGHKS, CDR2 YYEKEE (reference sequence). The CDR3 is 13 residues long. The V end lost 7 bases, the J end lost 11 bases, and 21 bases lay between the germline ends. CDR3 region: CASAELRTGNQYF. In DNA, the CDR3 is TGTGCCAGCGCCGAACTTAGGACGGGGAATCAGTACTTC.

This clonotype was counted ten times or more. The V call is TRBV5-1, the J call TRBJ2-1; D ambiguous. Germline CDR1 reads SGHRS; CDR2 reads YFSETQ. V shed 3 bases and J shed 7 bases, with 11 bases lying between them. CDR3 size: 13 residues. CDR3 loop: CASSSEFNNEQFF. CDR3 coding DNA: TGCGCCAGCAGCTCGGAATTTAATAATGAGCAGTTCTTC.

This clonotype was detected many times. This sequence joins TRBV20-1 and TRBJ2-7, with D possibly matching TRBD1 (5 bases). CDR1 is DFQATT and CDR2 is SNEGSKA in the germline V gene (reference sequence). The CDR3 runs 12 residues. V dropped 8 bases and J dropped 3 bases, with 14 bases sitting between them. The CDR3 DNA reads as TGCAGTATAGGGGTGGGCAACTACGAGCAGTACTTC. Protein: CSIGVGNYEQYF.

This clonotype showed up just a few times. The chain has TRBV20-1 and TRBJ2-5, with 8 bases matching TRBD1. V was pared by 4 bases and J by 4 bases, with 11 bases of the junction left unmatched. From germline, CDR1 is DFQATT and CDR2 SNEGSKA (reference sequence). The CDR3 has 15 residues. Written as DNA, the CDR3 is TGCAGTGCTAACAGGGCGGACAGGGTGGGAGAGACCCAGTACTTC. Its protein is CSANRADRVGETQYF.

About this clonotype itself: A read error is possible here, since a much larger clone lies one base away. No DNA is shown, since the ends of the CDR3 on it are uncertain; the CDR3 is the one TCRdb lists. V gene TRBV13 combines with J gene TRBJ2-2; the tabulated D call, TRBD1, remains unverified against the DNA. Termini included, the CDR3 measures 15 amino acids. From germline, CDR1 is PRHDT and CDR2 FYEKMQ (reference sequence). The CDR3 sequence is CASNPVGLGTGELSF.

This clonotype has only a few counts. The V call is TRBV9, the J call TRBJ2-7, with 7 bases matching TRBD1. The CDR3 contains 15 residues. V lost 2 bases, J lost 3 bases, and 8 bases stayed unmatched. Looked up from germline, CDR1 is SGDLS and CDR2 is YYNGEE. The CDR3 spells CASSVTGTAFYEQYF. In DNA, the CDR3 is TGTGCCAGCAGCGTTACCGGGACAGCGTTCTACGAGCAGTACTTC.

CDR3 sequence (DNA): TGTGCCAGCAGCTTATCCGGCGTAGGCTCTGGAAACACCATATATTTT. It specifies CASSLSGVGSGNTIYF. This sequence joins TRBV7-3 and TRBJ1-3; D remains unclear. The V gene's germline CDR1 is SGHTA and CDR2 FQGTGA. Trimming left V 2 bases short and J 0 bases short, with 11 bases between. The CDR3 totals 16 residues.